The 23 T cell receptor beta chains presented below share a single source sample, sequenced in a study of T-cell memory formation after mild COVID-19. MiXCR, applied by TCRdb to the 5' RACE reads, yields one record per CDR3 protein. This sample has fewer than 150,000 distinct CDR3 sequences, with more than 13% found just once. Sequenced material: PBMCs or a T cell subset sorted from them (not recorded which). The origin of the receptors is an adult woman who had mild COVID-19 (a few samples of this study predate the infection). Cell type and time point are not known.

V and J are TRBV4-1 and TRBJ1-2, with D perhaps matching TRBD1 (5 bases). Per the germline V gene, CDR1 is MGHRA and CDR2 is YSYEKL. CDR3 length: 16 amino acids. Trimming left V 1 base short and J 3 bases short, with 15 bases between. Here the CDR3 reads CASSQVHGGLDYGYTF. In DNA form, the CDR3 reads TGCGCCAGCAGCCAAGTCCACGGGGGGTTGGACTATGGCTACACCTTC.

This clonotype turned up a few times. This sequence joins TRBV5-6 and TRBJ2-7; TRBD2 matches 9 bases. After removal of 7 bases from V and 5 bases from J, the junction contained 10 bases not matched to a gene. The CDR3 runs 14 residues. Germline V gene lookup returns CDR1 SGHDT and CDR2 YYEEEE. The CDR3 DNA reads TGTGCCAGCGAGCTTGGCGGGAGGGGAAACGAGCAGTACTTC. Translation: CASELGGRGNEQYF.

At least ten counts were recorded for this clonotype. This chain links TRBV5-1 with TRBJ1-4, with D unresolved. The CDR3 is made up of 14 amino acids. V dropped 7 bases and J dropped 5 bases, with 15 bases sitting between them. Germline-derived CDR1 and CDR2 are SGHRS and YFSETQ. CDR3 nucleotide sequence: TGCGCCAGCGGATCCGGGTCACGGAATGAAAAACTGTTTTTT. This codes for CASGSGSRNEKLFF.

The gene calls are TRBV12-3 or TRBV12-4 and TRBJ2-2; 13 bases agree with TRBD2. With 6 bases clipped from V and 6 bases from J, the junction kept 13 bases outside the gene matches. The CDR3 spans 18 residues. In DNA form, the CDR3 reads TGTGCCAGCAGCCAAGACGGGACTAGCGGGATCGGGTCCGGGGAGCTGTTTTTT. Its translation: CASSQDGTSGIGSGELFF.

Here the CDR3 DNA reads TGCAGCGTTGAAGATCTGGGAGACAGGTTGAGGACCCAGTACTTC. Its translation: CSVEDLGDRLRTQYF. The chain uses TRBV29-1 and TRBJ2-5, with D maybe TRBD1 (6 bases). Trimming removed 0 bases from V and 7 bases from J, with 18 bases in between. Looked up from germline, CDR1 is SQVTM and CDR2 is ANQGSEA. The CDR3 runs 15 residues.

This clonotype was seen ten or more times. V usage is TRBV10-3 and J usage is TRBJ2-7; no reliable D call. Germline V CDR1 and CDR2: ENHRY, SYGVKD. This CDR3 is built from 14 residues. Trimming removed 1 base from V and 2 bases from J, with 9 bases in between. The CDR3 DNA reads TGTGCCATCAGTGAGTTAGGCGATACCTACGAGCAGTACTTC. Its translation is CAISELGDTYEQYF.

This clonotype turned up a few times. The chain carries TRBV14 and TRBJ1-1; tentatively, D is TRBD1 (5 bases). Trimming took off 0 bases at V and 4 bases at J, with 21 bases between the two ends. CDR1 and CDR2 (germline): SGHDN, FVKESK. The CDR3 has 18 residues. The CDR3 loop is CASSQDTYTGRRTTEAFF. The CDR3 nucleotides read TGTGCCAGCAGCCAAGACACTTATACGGGACGTAGGACCACTGAAGCTTTCTTT.

This clonotype was seen a handful of times. The rearrangement links TRBV7-9 to TRBJ2-3; D not resolved. This CDR3 has 14 residues. V dropped 5 bases and J dropped 4 bases, with 13 bases sitting between them. Germline lookup yields CDR1 SEHNR and CDR2 FQNEAQ (reference sequence). The CDR3 DNA is TGTGCCAGCAGCCGAATCTCGGTCCCAGATACGCAGTATTTT. Its protein is CASSRISVPDTQYF.

The chain combines TRBV4-3 with TRBJ2-1; maybe TRBD2 (6 bases). Germline V lookup: CDR1 LGHNA, CDR2 YSLEER. V lost 3 bases to trimming and J lost 8 bases, with 14 bases between them. CDR3 size: 14 residues. CDR3 region: CASSQKSRRDEQFF. For the CDR3, the DNA is TGCGCCAGCAGCCAGAAAAGCAGGAGGGATGAGCAGTTCTTC.

This clonotype occurred a few times. The chain employs TRBV10-3 and TRBJ1-2, with D possibly TRBD1 on 6 matching bases. Between the trimmed V and J ends, which lost 0 bases and 8 bases, there was a span of 16 bases. This CDR3 is built from 15 residues. Germline assignment: CDR1 ENHRY and CDR2 SYGVKD. CDR3 nucleotides: TGTGCCATCAGTGAGTCCCCTCTGGGGGCGGAGGGCTACACCTTC. This codes for CAISESPLGAEGYTF.

This clonotype appeared many times. The chain couples TRBV7-2 to TRBJ2-5; TRBD1 matches 10 bases. V shed 6 bases and J 5 bases; nucleotides not matched to a gene: 12. The germline CDR1 and CDR2 sequences are SGHTA and FQGNSA. This CDR3 region has 16 residues. The CDR3 DNA reads as TGTGCCAGCAGTCTAAATGACGGGACAGGGGCTGAGACCCAGTACTTC. Translated: CASSLNDGTGAETQYF.

This chain joins TRBV21-1 and TRBJ2-5; the tabulated D call, TRBD1, remains unverified against the DNA. TRBV21-1 is labeled a pseudogene. The CDR3 covers 16 residues. For the CDR3, the DNA is TGTGCCAGCAGCAGGGAAACCAGGGTACGCGGAGAGACCCAGTACTTC. This sequence encodes CASSRETRVRGETQYF.

The genes are TRBV6-2 or TRBV6-3 and TRBJ2-7; 8 positions agree with TRBD2. This CDR3 has 15 residues. CDR1 and CDR2 from the germline V gene are MNHEY and SVGEGT. After removal of 2 bases from V and 0 bases from J, the junction contained 3 bases not matched to a gene. CDR3 bases: TGTGCCAGCAGTTACCTAGCGGGCCTCTCCTACGAGCAGTACTTC. This gives the protein CASSYLAGLSYEQYF.

This clonotype was counted ten times or more. DNA for the CDR3: TGCAGCACCCTGGCAGTCAGCAACCCCTACGAGCAGTACTTC. Protein sequence: CSTLAVSNPYEQYF. The gene calls are TRBV29-1 and TRBJ2-7; no definite D call. CDR1 is SQVTM, CDR2 ANQGSEA, per germline. V lost 8 bases, J lost 2 bases, and 19 bases lay in between. The CDR3 extends over 14 amino acids.

V usage is TRBV4-1 and J usage is TRBJ2-7; D remains ambiguous. Germline-derived CDR1 and CDR2 are MGHRA and YSYEKL. This CDR3 region has 13 residues. V was cut by 4 bases and J by 2 bases, with 9 bases left in between. DNA of the CDR3: TGCGCCAGCAGCCCCTGGATGACCTACGAGCAGTACTTC. Its protein product is CASSPWMTYEQYF.

This chain joins TRBV7-9 and TRBJ2-7, with 7 bases lining up with TRBD1. The trim removed 2 bases at V and 3 bases at J, leaving 10 bases unmatched. The CDR3 contains 16 residues. Germline V lookup: CDR1 SEHNR, CDR2 FQNEAQ (reference sequence). The CDR3 reads CASSLSQLTGNYEQYF. CDR3 bases: TGTGCCAGCAGCTTATCTCAGTTGACAGGGAACTACGAGCAGTACTTC. Full variable domain (rest looked up from reference TRBV7-9 and TRBJ2-7): DTGVSQNPRHKITKRGQNVTFRCDPISEHNRLYWYRQTLGQGPEFLTYFQNEAQLEKSRLLSDRFSAERPKGSFSTLEIQRTEQGDSAMYLCASSLSQLTGNYEQYFGPGTRLTVT.

V is TRBV2 and J is TRBJ1-3, with D possibly matching TRBD1 (6 bases). V dropped 6 bases and J dropped 0 bases, with 12 bases sitting between them. CDR1 and CDR2 (germline): SNHLY, FYNNEI. This CDR3 contains 15 residues. CDR3 sequence reads: CASRQGQFSGNTIYF. CDR3 bases: TGTGCCAGCAGACAGGGTCAATTCTCTGGAAACACCATATATTTT.

J is TRBJ2-7 and V is TRBV19; TRBD2 agrees at 9 bases. Germline CDR1 and CDR2: LNHDA and SQIVND (reference sequence). The ends lost 3 bases at V and 7 bases at J; junction bases unmatched: 4. The CDR3 totals 13 residues. The CDR3 DNA reads TGTGCCAGTAGTATGCGGCTAGCGGGAGAGCAGTACTTC. It yields the protein CASSMRLAGEQYF.

The chain joins TRBV5-5 to TRBJ2-1; D ambiguous. CDR3 length: 11 amino acids. V lost 4 bases to trimming and J lost 9 bases, with 8 bases between them. Germline lookup yields CDR1 SGHKS and CDR2 YYEKEE (reference sequence). DNA of the CDR3: TGTGCCAGCAGCCCCTCCGGTGAGCAGTTCTTC. Encoded protein: CASSPSGEQFF.

This clonotype was seen more than once but under ten times. The gene calls are TRBV4-3 and TRBJ2-2; 9 bases line up with TRBD1. Germline V gene sequence: CDR1 LGHNA, CDR2 YSLEER. Germline trimming cut 4 bases from V and 4 bases from J; bases unmatched to any gene: 4. The CDR3 length is 15 residues. CDR3 bases: TGCGCCAGCAGCCCCGACAGGGGGGGCACCGGGGAGCTGTTTTTT. Its protein is CASSPDRGGTGELFF.

This clonotype was counted a single time. CDR3 DNA sequence: TGTGCCAGCAGCTTAGGCTTGAGGGTCACTGGAAACACCATATATTTT. The encoded protein is CASSLGLRVTGNTIYF. The V gene is TRBV13, the J gene TRBJ1-3; D remains ambiguous. This CDR3 has 16 amino acids. CDR1 is PRHDT, CDR2 FYEKMQ, per germline (reference sequence). V lost 0 bases and J lost 2, with 11 bases in between. Together with reference TRBV13 and TRBJ1-3, the CDR3 gives the full variable domain: AAGVIQSPRHLIKEKRETATLKCYPIPRHDTVYWYQQGPGQDPQFLISFYEKMQSDKGSIPDRFSAQQFSDYHSELNMSSLELGDSALYFCASSLGLRVTGNTIYFGEGSWLTVV.

Only a few counts were recorded for this clonotype. The chain links TRBV7-9 to TRBJ1-1; D gene uncertain. This CDR3 is built from 13 residues. V lost 1 base, J lost 4 bases, and 7 bases lay in between. CDR1 is SEHNR, CDR2 FQNEAQ, per germline (reference sequence). The CDR3 spells CASSLVGSTEAFF. The CDR3 DNA reads as TGTGCCAGCAGCTTAGTAGGGTCCACTGAAGCTTTCTTT. Variable domain in full (rest from reference TRBV7-9 and TRBJ1-1): DTGVSQNPRHKITKRGQNVTFRCDPISEHNRLYWYRQTLGQGPEFLTYFQNEAQLEKSRLLSDRFSAERPKGSFSTLEIQRTEQGDSAMYLCASSLVGSTEAFFGQGTRLTVV.

V usage is TRBV21-1 and J usage is TRBJ1-1. TRBV21-1 is shown as a pseudogene. The CDR3 is 12 residues long. The DNA of the CDR3 is TGTGCCAGCAGCAAAGGGGGAACTGAAGCTTTCTTT. This codes for CASSKGGTEAFF.